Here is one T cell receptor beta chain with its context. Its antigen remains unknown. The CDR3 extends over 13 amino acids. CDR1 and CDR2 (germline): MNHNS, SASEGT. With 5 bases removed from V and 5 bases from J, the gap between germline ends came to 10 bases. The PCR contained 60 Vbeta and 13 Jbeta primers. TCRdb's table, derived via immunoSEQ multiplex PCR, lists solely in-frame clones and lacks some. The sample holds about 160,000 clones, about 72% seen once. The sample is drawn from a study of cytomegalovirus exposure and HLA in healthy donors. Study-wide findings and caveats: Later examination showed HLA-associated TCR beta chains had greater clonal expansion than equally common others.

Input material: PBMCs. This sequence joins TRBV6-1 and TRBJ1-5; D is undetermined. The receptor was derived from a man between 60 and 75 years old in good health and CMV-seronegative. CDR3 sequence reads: CASSPGKDQPQHF. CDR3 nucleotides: TGTGCCAGCAGTCCCGGGAAGGATCAGCCCCAGCATTTT.